This T cell receptor beta chain came from a study of regulatory T cells in long-lasting Graves disease. Overall study context: By definition, persistent Graves' disease involved antithyroid drugs for over 5 years alongside positive TSH receptor antibodies. Notes on the study in general: When disease was persistent, TRBV28, TRBJ1-2 and TRBJ2-5 were the favored segments. Those with persistent disease had in common more public clonotypes (about 3,000) than new patients (approximately 970).

As concerns this clonotype: As yet, its antigen is unknown.

CDR3 size: 13 residues. Looked up from germline, CDR1 is DFQATT and CDR2 is SNEGSKA (reference sequence). V was pared by 4 bases and J by 0 bases, with 10 bases between. This sample's time point: persistent/refractory GD, antithyroid drugs over 5 years with positive TRAb. PBMC-extracted RNA yielded the TCR library. TCR beta libraries were built with iRepertoire HTBI primers and Arm-PCR of CDR3 regions. In the original processing: The study identified around 62 TRBV and approximately 14 TRBJ segments across samples. TCRdb used MiXCR to reprocess the multiplex PCR reads, holding one entry per CDR3 protein. TCRdb's processing, not the authors', yielded these V and J calls. The profile shows over 650,000 distinct CDR3 sequences, 25% to 35% of them singletons.

The receptor comes from a female donor with Graves disease. This sequence joins TRBV20-1 and TRBJ2-7; D might be TRBD1 (5 bases). This specimen was peripheral blood mononuclear cells (PBMCs), taken when the disease was refractory, from a patient treated with antithyroid drugs. The CDR3 reads CSANIGASYEQYF. In nucleotides, the CDR3 is TGCAGTGCTAATATAGGGGCCTCCTACGAGCAGTACTTC.